These T cell receptor beta chains were read from a single sample in a study of regulatory T cells in long-lasting Graves disease. TCRdb called the multiplex PCR reads again in MiXCR, with one record for every CDR3 protein. The table has about 400,000 distinct CDR3 sequences, less than 25% seen once. Source: peripheral blood mononuclear cells (PBMCs), taken when the disease was refractory, from a patient treated with antithyroid drugs. All receptors derive from a female donor with Graves disease. The CDR3 runs from the conserved cysteine through the conserved F or W. The order of the fields is clone size, D gene, J gene, CDR3 length, V gene, CDR3 DNA, CDR3 protein. D genes are given only for firm matches. Expanded clones are given a class, and other clones once, few, many or no size at all.

>NA|NA|TRBJ1-5|16|TRBV20-1
TGCAGTGCCGAGGGCCGGGACACCTATAGCAATCAGCCCCAGCATTTT
CSAEGRDTYSNQPQHF
>few|NA|TRBJ1-1|15|TRBV6-5
TGTGCCAGCAGTTACTCGATAGGGGTGAACACTGAAGCTTTCTTT
CASSYSIGVNTEAFF
>NA|TRBD2|TRBJ2-1|12|TRBV2
TGTGCCAGCAGTCGACTAGCAAATGAGCAGTTCTTC
CASSRLANEQFF
>many|NA|TRBJ1-6|13|TRBV3-1
TGTGCCAGCAGCCAAACGCATAATTCACCCCTCCACTTT
CASSQTHNSPLHF
>few|NA|TRBJ2-5|15|TRBV20-1
TGCAGTGCTACGACAACAACAGGGAGGGGAGAGACCCAGTACTTC
CSATTTTGRGETQYF
>few|TRBD2|TRBJ2-7|14|TRBV20-1
TGCAGTGCTAGAGCGGCGGGAGAAACCTACGAGCAGTACTTC
CSARAAGETYEQYF
>NA|TRBD2|TRBJ2-3|16|TRBV5-1
TGCGCCAGCAGCTCATCGGGACTAGACCCTACAGATACGCAGTATTTT
CASSSSGLDPTDTQYF
>few|NA|TRBJ1-1|13|TRBV12-3/TRBV12-4
TGTGCCAGCAGTCCATGGCCAAACACTGAAGCTTTCTTT
CASSPWPNTEAFF
>NA|NA|TRBJ1-6|17|TRBV6-1
TGTGCCAGCAGGTTTGGGGGGCTAACCTCCTATAATTCACCCCTCCACTTT
CASRFGGLTSYNSPLHF
>NA|NA|TRBJ2-7|16|TRBV7-2
TGTGCCAGCAGCCCGCGAGCCCCAGCGGCCTCCTACGAGCAGTACTTC
CASSPRAPAASYEQYF
>many|NA|TRBJ2-7|15|TRBV5-1
TGCGCCAGCAGCTCATCGACCGGGACACACTACGAGCAGTACTTC
CASSSSTGTHYEQYF
>once|NA|TRBJ2-5|14|TRBV7-2
TGTGCCAGCAGCTTTAGGGGGGTTCAAGAGACCCGGTACTTC
CASSFRGVQETRYF
>NA|NA|TRBJ1-6|16|TRBV5-1
TGCGCCAGCAGCTTGTCGCCAAGGGAATTTAATTCACCCCTCCACTTT
CASSLSPREFNSPLHF
>many|NA|TRBJ1-2|12|TRBV12-3/TRBV12-4
TGTGCCAGCAGTCCAGAAGGTCGCGGCTACACCTTC
CASSPEGRGYTF
>many|NA|TRBJ2-2|12|TRBV6-5
TGTGCCAGCAGTTCTCAAACAGGGGAGCTGTTTTTT
CASSSQTGELFF
>many|TRBD1|TRBJ1-6|15|TRBV28
TGTGCCAGCTACGGACAGGGAGGGTGGGGTTCACCCCTCCACTTT
CASYGQGGWGSPLHF
>NA|NA|TRBJ1-2|13|TRBV2
TGTGCCAGCAGGCCAATCCTTAACTATGGCCACACCTTC
CASRPILNYGHTF
>few|NA|TRBJ1-1|16|TRBV7-6
TGTGCCAGCAGCTTAGAGGCTCAGGGTTTGGACACTGAAGCTTTCTTT
CASSLEAQGLDTEAFF
>many|NA|TRBJ2-5|14|TRBV28
TGTGCCAGCAGGTCCCCGCGGGACCAAGAGACCCAGTACTTC
CASRSPRDQETQYF
>few|NA|TRBJ1-5|15|TRBV28
TGTGCCAGCAGTCCCAGGGTGTATAGCAATCAGCCCCAGCATTTT
CASSPRVYSNQPQHF
>many|NA|TRBJ2-6|14|TRBV12-3/TRBV12-4
TGTGCCAGCAGTTTCCAGACGGGGGCCAACGTCCTGACTTTC
CASSFQTGANVLTF
>NA|NA|TRBJ2-2|14|TRBV4-1
TGCGCCAGCAGCCAGCTGACAGGCACCGGGGAGCTGTTTTTT
CASSQLTGTGELFF
>NA|NA|TRBJ1-2|15|TRBV9
TGTGCCAGCAGCCCTGGGGGCACAGTTACCTATGGCTACACCTTC
CASSPGGTVTYGYTF
>NA|NA|TRBJ2-7|15|TRBV6-1
TGTGCCAGCAGTGAACCCTGGACTTCCTCCTACGAGCAGTACTTC
CASSEPWTSSYEQYF
>few|TRBD2|TRBJ2-7|14|TRBV29-1
TGCAGCGTTGGGGGACTAGCGGGAACCTACGAGCAGTACTTC
CSVGGLAGTYEQYF
>many|NA|TRBJ1-2|12|TRBV5-1
TGTGCCAGCAGCTTAGGGGACTATGGCTACACCTTC
CASSLGDYGYTF
>NA|NA|TRBJ1-2|15|TRBV20-1
TGCAGTGCCCCGCTTTGGGCCGTCTCGGGGTATGGCTACACCTTC
CSAPLWAVSGYGYTF
>few|NA|TRBJ1-3|17|TRBV28
TGTGCCAGCAGTTCTCCCGCGGGACTCACCTCTGGAAACACCATATATTTT
CASSSPAGLTSGNTIYF